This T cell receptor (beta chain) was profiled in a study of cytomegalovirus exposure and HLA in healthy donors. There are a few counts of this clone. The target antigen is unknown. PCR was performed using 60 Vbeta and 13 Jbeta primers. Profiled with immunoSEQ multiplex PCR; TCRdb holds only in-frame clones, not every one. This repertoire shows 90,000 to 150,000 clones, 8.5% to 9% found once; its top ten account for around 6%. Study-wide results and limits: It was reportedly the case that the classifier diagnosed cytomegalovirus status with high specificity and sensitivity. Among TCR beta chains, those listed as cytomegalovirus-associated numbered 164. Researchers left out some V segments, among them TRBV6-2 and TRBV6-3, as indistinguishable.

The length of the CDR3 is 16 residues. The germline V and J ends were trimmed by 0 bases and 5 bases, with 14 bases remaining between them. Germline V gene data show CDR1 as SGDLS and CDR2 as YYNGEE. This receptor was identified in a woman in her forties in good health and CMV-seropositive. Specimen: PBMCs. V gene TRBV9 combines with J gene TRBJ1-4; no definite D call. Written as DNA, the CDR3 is TGTGCCAGCAGCGTAGGTCTGTTACTTGAAAATGAAAAACTGTTTTTT. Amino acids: CASSVGLLLENEKLFF.